This T cell receptor beta chain was obtained from a study of blood T cells in healthy people across ages. In the study overall: Per two T cells, about one barcoded beta molecule was captured through template switching. Study results and limitations: Investigators treated diversity estimates from one million T cells as underestimates.

Every sample had a minimum of 7 million PBMCs isolated. The second PCR ran roughly 7 to 12 cycles with a sample-barcoded 5' primer and J-beta primers. Each cDNA molecule received a tag from a template-switch adaptor that had 12 random nucleotides. One entry per CDR3 protein, called by TCRdb with MiXCR from the 5' RACE reads. The profile shows approximately 900,000 distinct CDR3 sequences, around 48% of them singletons. Germline V lookup: CDR1 DFQATT, CDR2 SNEGSKA (reference sequence). V was trimmed by 5 bases and J by 4 bases, leaving 10 bases between them. There are 12 residues in the CDR3. Remarks on this clonotype: Its target is not known.

The clonotype was recovered from a man aged 30 to 45 in good health. The sequenced sample consisted of blood. This chain connects TRBV20-1 to TRBJ2-3; TRBD2 is a possible D gene (5 bases). CDR3 nucleotide sequence: TGCAGTGCTTCCCTAGCTTCAGATACGCAGTATTTT. It yields the protein CSASLASDTQYF.